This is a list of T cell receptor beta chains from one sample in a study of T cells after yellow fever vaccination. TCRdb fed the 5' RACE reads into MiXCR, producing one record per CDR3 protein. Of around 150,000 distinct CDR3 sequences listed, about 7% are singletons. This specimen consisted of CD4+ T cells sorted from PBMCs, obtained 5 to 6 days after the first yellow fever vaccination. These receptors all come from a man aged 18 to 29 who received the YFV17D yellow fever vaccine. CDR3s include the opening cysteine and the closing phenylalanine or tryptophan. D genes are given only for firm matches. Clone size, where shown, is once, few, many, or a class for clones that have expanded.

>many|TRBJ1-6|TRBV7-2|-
CASSARMVPLPLHF
TGTGCCAGCAGCGCCAGGATGGTTCCCTTGCCCCTCCACTTT
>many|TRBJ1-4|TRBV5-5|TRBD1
CASSLTGQGVQKLFF
TGTGCCAGCAGCTTGACAGGACAGGGGGTCCAAAAACTGTTTTTT
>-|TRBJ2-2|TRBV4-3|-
CASSQRTVNTGELFF
TGCGCCAGCAGCCAAAGGACAGTGAACACCGGGGAGCTGTTTTTT
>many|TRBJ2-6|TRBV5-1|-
CASSFGRAGANVLTF
TGCGCCAGCAGCTTTGGCAGGGCTGGGGCCAACGTCCTGACTTTC
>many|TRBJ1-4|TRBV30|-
CAWSVSTGLFF
TGTGCCTGGAGTGTATCAACGGGACTGTTTTTT
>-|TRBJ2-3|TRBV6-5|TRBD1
CASSSGQGFRTDTQYF
TGTGCCAGCAGTTCGGGACAGGGATTTCGTACAGATACGCAGTATTTT
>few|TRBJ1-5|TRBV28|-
CASSLGGYSNQPQHF
TGTGCCAGCAGTTTAGGGGGTTATAGCAATCAGCCCCAGCATTTT
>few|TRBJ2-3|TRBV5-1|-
CASSREGDTQYF
TGCGCCAGCAGTAGGGAAGGAGATACGCAGTATTTT
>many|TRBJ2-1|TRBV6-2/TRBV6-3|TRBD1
CASSPGTDYNEQFF
TGTGCCAGCAGTCCCGGGACAGATTACAATGAGCAGTTCTTC
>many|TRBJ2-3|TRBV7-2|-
CASSLPTRPGADTQYF
TGTGCCAGCAGCTTACCAACCCGACCGGGCGCAGATACGCAGTATTTT
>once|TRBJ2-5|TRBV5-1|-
CASSPGWDQETQYF
TGCGCCAGCAGCCCGGGGTGGGATCAAGAGACCCAGTACTTC
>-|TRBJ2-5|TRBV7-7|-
CASSLSRVQSETQYF
TGTGCTAGCAGCTTGTCGAGGGTTCAGTCGGAGACCCAGTACTTC
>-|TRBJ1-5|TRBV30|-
CAWRRQGGNQPQHF
TGTGCCTGGAGGCGGCAGGGCGGGAATCAGCCCCAGCATTTT
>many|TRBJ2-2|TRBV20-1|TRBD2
CSARLAGANTGELFF
TGCAGTGCTAGACTAGCGGGGGCGAACACCGGGGAGCTGTTTTTT
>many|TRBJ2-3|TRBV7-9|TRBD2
CASSILAGVTDTQYF
TGTGCCAGCAGCATACTAGCGGGGGTCACAGATACGCAGTATTTT
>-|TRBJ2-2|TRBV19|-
CASTEGDSNTWELFF
TGTGCCAGTACGGAGGGGGATTCGAACACCTGGGAGCTGTTTTTT
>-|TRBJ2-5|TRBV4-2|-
CASSQGEAQYF
TGTGCCAGCAGCCAAGGGGAGGCCCAGTACTTC
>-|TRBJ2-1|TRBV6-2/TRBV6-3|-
CASSYDGYNEQFF
TGTGCCAGCAGTTACGACGGTTACAATGAGCAGTTCTTC
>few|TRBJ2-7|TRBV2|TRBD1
CASSDNRGPEVYF
TGTGCCAGCAGTGATAACAGGGGCCCTGAAGTGTACTTC
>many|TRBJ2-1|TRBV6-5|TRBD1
CASRTTGVTSYNEQFF
TGTGCCAGCAGAACCACAGGGGTTACCTCCTACAATGAGCAGTTCTTC
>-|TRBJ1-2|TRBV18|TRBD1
CASSPDRGPGYTF
TGTGCCAGCTCACCGGACAGGGGGCCTGGCTACACCTTC
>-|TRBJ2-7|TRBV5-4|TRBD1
CASRVGTGGYEQYF
TGTGCCAGCAGAGTTGGGACAGGGGGCTACGAGCAGTACTTC
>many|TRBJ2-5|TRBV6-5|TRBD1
CASGNRGPSFSQETQYF
TGTGCCAGCGGCAACAGGGGGCCGTCTTTTTCCCAAGAGACCCAGTACTTC